This T cell receptor beta chain derives from a study of blood T cell repertoires in COVID-19. For the study at large: Samples taken during acute and convalescent COVID-19 were collected in the United States, Italy and Spain. The analysed material was cDNA or gDNA that came from T cells, B-cell-depleted T cells, or PBMCs.

The CDR3 spans 14 residues. Trimming removed 6 bases from V and 7 bases from J; junction bases left unmatched: 4. Germline CDR1 is KGHSH and CDR2 is LQKENI. In the original analysis: Cell counts per sample came from amplifying reference gene primers. TCRdb's table, derived via immunoSEQ multiplex PCR, lists solely in-frame clones and lacks some. V and J calls and clone size are as listed in that table; D and trimming were resolved from the DNA. Of roughly 220,000 clones listed, about 85% are singletons. The gene calls are TRBV18 and TRBJ1-6; 9 bases are a match to TRBD1. The sample taken for sequencing was peripheral blood. This receptor was obtained from a man aged 50-59 years who had recovered from COVID-19. CDR3 loop: CASSWDRENSPLHF. The CDR3 DNA sequence: TGTGCCAGCTCCTGGGACAGGGAGAATTCACCCCTCCACTTT.